Shown below are 17 T cell receptor beta chains from a single sample sequenced in a study of blood T cell repertoires in COVID-19. Assay used: immunoSEQ multiplex PCR; TCRdb lists only in-frame clones, some missing. The sample has under 200,000 clones, approximately 86% seen once. The sequenced sample consisted of peripheral blood. All receptors derive from a man aged 55 to 70 with acute or convalescent COVID-19.

The chain joins TRBV2 to TRBJ1-2; D is perhaps TRBD1 (5 bases). The CDR3 is 15 residues long. Germline V gene lookup returns CDR1 SNHLY and CDR2 FYNNEI. V shed 6 bases and J shed 2 bases, with 16 bases lying between them. The CDR3 nucleotides read TGTGCCAGCAGCGCAGGGTTTTCTGGGAACTATGGCTACACCTTC. This gives the protein CASSAGFSGNYGYTF.

The J gene is TRBJ2-1, the V gene TRBV6-6; 7 bases map to TRBD2. The germline V gene has CDR1 MNHNY and CDR2 SVGAGI (reference sequence). The CDR3 loop spans 16 amino acids. V lost 5 bases and J lost 4; bases outside the gene matches: 11. CDR3 sequence reads: CASSVSGVGLYNEQFF. CDR3 nucleotide sequence: TGTGCCAGCAGTGTCAGCGGGGTGGGGCTTTACAATGAGCAGTTCTTC.

The chain has TRBV27 and TRBJ1-6; the D gene is possibly TRBD1 (6 bases). Germline CDR1 is MNHEY and CDR2 is SMNVEV (reference sequence). The length of the CDR3 is 13 residues. V dropped 4 bases and J dropped 8 bases, with 9 bases sitting between them. CDR3 protein: CASSWGRHSPLHF. The DNA for the CDR3 is TGTGCCAGCAGTTGGGGGCGCCATTCACCCCTCCACTTT.

This chain links TRBV7-3 with TRBJ2-1; D is perhaps TRBD1 (6 bases). Deletions cut 3 bases from V and 8 bases from J, with 20 bases between. The V gene's germline CDR1 is SGHTA and CDR2 FQGTGA. The CDR3 loop spans 16 amino acids. CDR3 region: CASSLTRRTTGHEQFF. The DNA for the CDR3 is TGTGCCAGCAGCTTGACCCGGCGAACAACAGGGCATGAGCAGTTCTTC.

Here the CDR3 reads CASSSGTAVVHEQYF. As DNA, the CDR3 is TGCGCCAGCAGCAGCGGGACGGCCGTGGTCCACGAGCAGTACTTC. The genes are TRBV5-1 and TRBJ2-7; 7 bases map to TRBD2. The length of the CDR3 is 15 residues. The germline CDR1 and CDR2 sequences are SGHRS and YFSETQ. Losses at the gene ends were 4 bases for V and 5 bases for J; bases not matched to a gene: 12.

This clone was detected a few times. The V gene is TRBV5-7, the J gene TRBJ1-1; D possibly corresponds to TRBD1 (6 bases). TRBV5-7 is an ORF for which the function is uncertain. The V end lost 0 bases, the J end lost 3 bases, and 6 bases lay between the germline ends. The CDR3 totals 13 residues. The CDR3 protein is CASSLGQDTEAFF. The CDR3 DNA follows: TGTGCCAGCAGCTTGGGACAGGACACTGAAGCTTTCTTT.

CDR3 in DNA: TGCGCCAGCAGCCAAGATGGAGGTTTCAGCTCCTATAATTCACCCCTCCACTTT. Protein: CASSQDGGFSSYNSPLHF. The V call is TRBV4-1, the J call TRBJ1-6; D unclear. Per germline, CDR1 MGHRA and CDR2 YSYEKL. This CDR3 contains 18 residues. V was clipped by 0 bases and J by 0 bases, with 12 bases between them.

The chain is built from TRBV30 and TRBJ1-1; D is possibly TRBD1 (5 bases). V lost 2 bases and J lost 5, with 12 bases in between. Per germline, CDR1 GTSNPN and CDR2 SVGIG (reference sequence). This CDR3 comprises 13 residues. The CDR3 region is CAWSRSGGTEAFF. The CDR3 DNA follows: TGTGCCTGGAGTCGCAGTGGGGGGACTGAAGCTTTCTTT.

This clone was counted at least ten times. This sequence joins TRBV7-3 and TRBJ1-6, with D perhaps matching TRBD1 (6 bases). V was clipped by 1 base and J by 8 bases, with 12 bases between them. Looked up from germline, CDR1 is SGHTA and CDR2 is FQGTGA. CDR3 size: 15 residues. The CDR3 here is CASSLRGGADSPLHF. In nucleotides, the CDR3 is TGTGCCAGCAGCTTAAGGGGGGGCGCTGATTCACCCCTCCACTTT.

J is TRBJ2-3 and V is TRBV5-1; 9 nucleotides align to TRBD2. The length of the CDR3 is 16 residues. The J segment lost 2 bases and the V segment lost 4 bases, leaving 8 bases of the junction unmatched. Germline CDR1 SGHRS, CDR2 YFSETQ. CDR3 coding DNA: TGCGCCAGCAGCGCCGGGACTAGCTCCCCCACAGATACGCAGTATTTT. Translation gives CASSAGTSSPTDTQYF.

This clone showed up just a few times. This CDR3 is CASSFQGTVNTEAFF. CDR3 DNA: TGTGCCAGCAGCTTTCAGGGGACGGTGAACACTGAAGCTTTCTTT. The chain links TRBV7-2 to TRBJ1-1; perhaps TRBD1 as D (6 bases). The V end was cut by 3 bases, the J end by 0 bases, with 11 bases between. Germline V gene data show CDR1 as SGHTA and CDR2 as FQGNSA. The CDR3 runs to 15 residues.

V gene TRBV11-2 combines with J gene TRBJ1-1; TRBD1 is a possible D gene (6 bases). The CDR3 loop spans 12 amino acids. The germline V gene encodes CDR1 SGHAT and CDR2 FQNNGV. V lost 6 bases to trimming and J lost 11 bases, with 16 bases between them. Here the CDR3 DNA reads TGTGCCAGCAGACCCATAGGGGGGGAGGCTTTCTTT. Amino acids: CASRPIGGEAFF.

V gene TRBV3-1 (or the pseudogene TRBV3-2) combines with J gene TRBJ2-2; D remains ambiguous. The CDR3 contains 13 residues. V lost 0 bases to trimming and J lost 7 bases, with 6 bases between them. CDR1 and CDR2 (germline): LGHDT, YNNKEL (reference sequence). CDR3 sequence: CASSQESGGELFF. The CDR3 nucleotides are TGTGCCAGCAGCCAAGAGTCCGGCGGGGAGCTGTTTTTT.

This clone appeared a single time. The chain joins TRBV6-5 to TRBJ1-4; D remains ambiguous. Germline lookup yields CDR1 MNHEY and CDR2 SVGAGI. V shed 8 bases and J shed 5 bases, with 9 bases lying between them. The CDR3 loop spans 12 amino acids. DNA of the CDR3: TGTGCCAGCCGGCGGTACAATGAAAAACTGTTTTTT. Translation gives CASRRYNEKLFF.

Remarks on this clone: This sample also contains other DNA sequences that code for the same CDR3. The chain joins TRBV19 to TRBJ2-7; 10 bases agree with TRBD1. Germline CDR1 is LNHDA and CDR2 is SQIVND (reference sequence). The V segment lost 5 bases and the J segment 4 bases; nucleotides outside the gene matches: 5. This CDR3 has 14 residues. The CDR3 DNA reads TGTGCCAGTAGTCCCGGGACAGGGGCTTACGAGCAGTACTTC. Translating gives CASSPGTGAYEQYF.

This clone has just a few counts. This sequence joins TRBV5-1 and TRBJ1-1; 8 positions agree with TRBD1. Germline-derived CDR1 and CDR2 are SGHRS and YFSETQ. J was trimmed by 4 bases and V by 4 bases; bases with no gene match: 6. This CDR3 spans 14 amino acids. This chain's CDR3 is CASSLGGQATEAFF. The CDR3 DNA reads TGCGCCAGCAGCCTGGGGGGACAGGCCACTGAAGCTTTCTTT.

This rearrangement joins TRBV6-2 or TRBV6-3 to TRBJ2-1; 9 bases map to TRBD2. The CDR3 is 18 residues long. V was clipped by 3 bases and J by 7 bases; unmatched bases: 16. CDR1 MNHEY and CDR2 SVGEGT come from the germline V gene. The CDR3 sequence is CASSYTLAGWALGNEQFF. As DNA, the CDR3 is TGTGCCAGCAGTTATACCCTAGCGGGATGGGCCCTAGGTAATGAGCAGTTCTTC.